Shown below are 31 T cell receptor beta chains from a single sample sequenced in a study of blood T cell repertoires in COVID-19. Libraries were prepared by immunoSEQ multiplex PCR; TCRdb keeps only in-frame clonotypes and omits some of them. This table holds around 140,000 clones, more than 75% found once. Sequenced: peripheral blood. The receptor set was obtained from a woman in her seventies with COVID-19, enrolled during active disease.

This clone was observed once. The chain carries TRBV9 and TRBJ2-7; D is unresolved. The CDR3 loop spans 15 amino acids. With 0 bases removed from V and 7 bases from J, the gap between germline ends came to 17 bases. The germline gives CDR1 SGDLS, CDR2 YYNGEE. The CDR3 nucleotides are TGTGCCAGCAGCGTAGGCGGAACCACCCAGTGGGAGCAGTACTTC. This sequence encodes CASSVGGTTQWEQYF.

This sequence joins TRBV7-3 and TRBJ2-2; D is unclear. V was pared by 1 base and J by 0 bases, with 3 bases between. This CDR3 has 14 amino acids. Germline values: CDR1 SGHTA, CDR2 FQGTGA. CDR3 nucleotide sequence: TGTGCCAGCAGCTTAAGAGCGAACACCGGGGAGCTGTTTTTT. Encoded protein: CASSLRANTGELFF.

The CDR3 region is CASSRAGTGRGYTF. The CDR3, as DNA: TGCGCCAGCAGCCGAGCCGGGACAGGTCGTGGCTACACCTTC. The chain couples TRBV4-1 to TRBJ1-2, with TRBD1 matching 8 bases. This CDR3 spans 14 amino acids. The ends lost 4 bases at V and 7 bases at J; junction bases unmatched: 8. Germline CDR1 MGHRA, CDR2 YSYEKL.

This chain links TRBV24-1 with TRBJ2-1; 9 bases match TRBD1. The CDR3 is made up of 19 amino acids. The germline gives CDR1 KGHDR, CDR2 SFDVKD. J lost 1 base, V lost 2 bases, and 11 bases had no gene match. CDR3 in DNA: TGTGCCACCAGTGATTCCTCGACAGGGGGGACCGATTCCTACAATGAGCAGTTCTTC. It specifies CATSDSSTGGTDSYNEQFF.

As concerns this clone: Other DNA sequences within the sample encode an identical CDR3. The V and J genes are TRBV2 and TRBJ1-5; no clear D gene. This CDR3 is built from 14 residues. The ends were cut back, 4 bases at V and 2 bases at J, with 9 bases in the middle. Germline V gene sequence: CDR1 SNHLY, CDR2 FYNNEI. CDR3 amino acids: CASSGSNRNQPQHF. DNA for the CDR3: TGTGCCAGCAGTGGTAGTAATCGCAATCAGCCCCAGCATTTT. Filled out from reference TRBV2 and TRBJ1-5, the complete variable domain reads EPEVTQTPSHQVTQMGQEVILRCVPISNHLYFYWYRQILGQKVEFLVSFYNNEISEKSEIFDDQFSVERPDGSNFTLKIRSTKLEDSAMYFCASSGSNRNQPQHFGDGTRLSIL.

The gene calls are TRBV2 and TRBJ1-4; 8 nucleotides agree with TRBD1. Per germline, CDR1 SNHLY and CDR2 FYNNEI. The V gene end was trimmed by 3 bases and the J gene end by 4 bases; junction bases not matched to a gene: 4. The CDR3 loop spans 15 amino acids. The CDR3 sequence: CASSDDRGGNEKLFF. The CDR3, as DNA: TGTGCCAGCAGTGACGACAGGGGAGGTAATGAAAAACTGTTTTTT.

This clone was recorded once. V usage is TRBV7-2 and J usage is TRBJ1-1, with a possible D match to TRBD1 (5 bases). The CDR3 spans 15 residues. Deletions cut 4 bases from V and 6 bases from J, with 18 bases between. Germline-derived CDR1 and CDR2 are SGHTA and FQGNSA. The CDR3: CASSSLLGGGAEAFF. The CDR3 DNA reads TGTGCCAGCAGCTCCCTACTGGGGGGAGGGGCTGAAGCTTTCTTT.

This chain joins TRBV28 and TRBJ1-1; TRBD1 matches 10 bases. J gave up 1 base and V 3 bases, and 8 bases lay outside the gene matches. Per germline, CDR1 MDHEN and CDR2 SYDVKM. There are 17 residues in the CDR3. The DNA of the CDR3 is TGTGCCAGCAGTTTTAGGACAGGGGGTTGGGAGAACACTGAAGCTTTCTTT. Its translation is CASSFRTGGWENTEAFF.

The rearrangement uses TRBV28 and TRBJ1-6, with D uncertain. The CDR3 has 14 amino acids. V was trimmed by 5 bases and J by 7 bases, leaving 12 bases between them. Germline CDR1 and CDR2: MDHEN and SYDVKM. The CDR3 region has the DNA TGTGCCAGCAGTCCCCTCAGTTACAATTCACCCCTCCACTTT. Its translation: CASSPLSYNSPLHF.

The chain is built from TRBV2 and TRBJ2-5, with 12 bases identical to TRBD1. The germline CDR1 and CDR2 sequences are SNHLY and FYNNEI. V trimming: 8 bases; J trimming: 1 base; junction bases outside the gene matches: 5. The CDR3 consists of 15 residues. The CDR3 DNA is TGTGCCAGCTCTTGGGACAGGGGGCTCCAAGAGACCCAGTACTTC. Protein: CASSWDRGLQETQYF.

The V gene is TRBV3-1 (or the pseudogene TRBV3-2), the J gene TRBJ2-2; 9 bases are a match to TRBD2. The length of the CDR3 is 14 residues. Trimming removed 4 bases from V and 6 bases from J; junction bases left unmatched: 3. CDR1 LGHDT and CDR2 YNNKEL come from the germline V gene (reference sequence). The CDR3 coding sequence is TGTGCCAGCAGCCGAGGGACTAGCCCCGGGGAGCTGTTTTTT. Its translation is CASSRGTSPGELFF.

The rearrangement links TRBV2 to TRBJ2-3; 10 bases line up with TRBD1. CDR1 and CDR2 (germline): SNHLY, FYNNEI. This CDR3 comprises 15 residues. After removal of 3 bases from V and 3 bases from J, the junction contained 3 bases not matched to a gene. The CDR3 sequence: CASSDRDRGTDTQYF. The DNA for the CDR3 is TGTGCCAGCAGTGACAGGGACAGGGGAACAGATACGCAGTATTTT.

This clone came up once. The genes are TRBV7-9 and TRBJ1-1, with D hard to call. The V end was cut by 2 bases, the J end by 5 bases, with 6 bases between. The CDR3 length is 12 residues. Per germline, CDR1 SEHNR and CDR2 FQNEAQ (reference sequence). The DNA of the CDR3 is TGTGCCAGCAGCTTATTAGCTACTGAAGCTTTCTTT. As protein: CASSLLATEAFF.

DNA of the CDR3: TGTGCCAGCAGCGTATCGGGGGACAATCAGCCCCAGCATTTT. Encoded protein: CASSVSGDNQPQHF. The chain is built from TRBV9 and TRBJ1-5, with a weak D call TRBD1 (5 bases). The CDR3 has 14 amino acids. Per germline, CDR1 SGDLS and CDR2 YYNGEE. Trimming took off 1 base at V and 3 bases at J, with 8 bases between the two ends.

The chain links TRBV5-1 to TRBJ2-3; D perhaps matches TRBD2 (5 bases). The CDR3 length is 14 residues. Germline CDR1 is SGHRS and CDR2 is YFSETQ. Trimming removed 3 bases from V and 5 bases from J, with 13 bases in between. Here the CDR3 reads CASSWENRGDTQYF. The CDR3 DNA reads as TGCGCCAGCAGCTGGGAAAACCGGGGAGATACGCAGTATTTT.

The chain links TRBV19 to TRBJ2-7, with 8 positions matching TRBD2. Trimming at V came to 5 bases and at J to 4 bases, leaving 13 bases not matched to a gene. The CDR3 length is 16 residues. Per the germline V gene, CDR1 is LNHDA and CDR2 is SQIVND (reference sequence). CDR3 DNA sequence: TGTGCCAGTAGTCCTGGAGGGGGGACTAGTTCGTACGAGCAGTACTTC. Protein sequence: CASSPGGGTSSYEQYF. Combining the CDR3 with reference TRBV19 and TRBJ2-7 gives the whole variable domain DGGITQSPKYLFRKEGQNVTLSCEQNLNHDAMYWYRQDPGQGLRLIYYSQIVNDFQKGDIAEGYSVSREKKESFPLTVTSAQKNPTAFYLCASSPGGGTSSYEQYFGPGTRLTVT.

CDR3 in amino acids: CASSRDTKSYGYTF. CDR3 DNA sequence: TGTGCCAGCAGCCGCGACACGAAGAGCTATGGCTACACCTTC. V usage is TRBV14 and J usage is TRBJ1-2, with no clear D. CDR3 length equals 14 residues. V was trimmed by 4 bases and J by 4 bases, leaving 13 bases between them. The germline CDR1 and CDR2 sequences are SGHDN and FVKESK.

The chain joins TRBV19 to TRBJ1-3, with a possible D match to TRBD1 (5 bases). Trimming left V 7 bases short and J 0 bases short, with 13 bases between. In germline, CDR1 is LNHDA, CDR2 SQIVND (reference sequence). The CDR3 has 15 amino acids. The CDR3 DNA sequence: TGTGCCAGTACCAAGGGACTCCACTCTGGAAACACCATATATTTT. It is translated as CASTKGLHSGNTIYF.

In DNA, the CDR3 is TGCGCCAGCAGCCAGGACAGGGGGCCTGAAAAACTGTTTTTT. Translation gives CASSQDRGPEKLFF. This chain uses TRBV4-1 with TRBJ1-4; the match to TRBD1 covers 11 bases. V was pared by 3 bases and J by 7 bases, with 1 base of the junction left unmatched. This CDR3 spans 14 amino acids. Germline CDR1 MGHRA, CDR2 YSYEKL.

The V and J genes are TRBV27 and TRBJ1-4; a weak D match, TRBD1 (5 bases). The CDR3 length is 14 residues. Trimming removed 5 bases from V and 5 bases from J, with 12 bases in between. Germline CDR1 and CDR2: MNHEY and SMNVEV (reference sequence). The CDR3, as DNA: TGTGCCAGCAGTGGGACGGGAGCGAATGAAAAACTGTTTTTT. Protein sequence: CASSGTGANEKLFF.

This clone has just a few counts. CDR3 amino acids: CASSLDRGLYSPLHF. CDR3 bases: TGTGCCAGCAGCCTGGACAGGGGGCTTTATTCACCCCTCCACTTT. The J gene is TRBJ1-6, the V gene TRBV28, with 11 positions matching TRBD1. The trim removed 6 bases at V and 8 bases at J, leaving 6 bases unmatched. The V gene's germline CDR1 is MDHEN and CDR2 SYDVKM. The CDR3 length is 15 residues.

This chain connects TRBV9 to TRBJ2-5; D not certain. The CDR3 is 14 amino acids. Germline V gene lookup returns CDR1 SGDLS and CDR2 YYNGEE. Between the trimmed V and J ends, which lost 0 bases and 5 bases, there was a span of 11 bases. CDR3 nucleotides: TGTGCCAGCAGCGTAGTCTCCTCCGGGGAGACCCAGTACTTC. It is translated as CASSVVSSGETQYF.

This clone was observed a single time. At one end, the junction sequence differs from germline, possibly due to a read error. The rearrangement links TRBV3-1 (or the pseudogene TRBV3-2) to TRBJ2-7; D might be TRBD1 (6 bases). Germline lookup yields CDR1 LGHDT and CDR2 YNNKEL (reference sequence). There are 14 residues in the CDR3. The CDR3 is CASGQQGGSYEQYF. CDR3 sequence (DNA): TGTGCCAGCGGCCAACAAGGGGGTAGCTACGAGCAGTACTTC.

The rearrangement links TRBV15 to TRBJ2-1; D might be TRBD2 (6 bases). V gave up 1 base and J gave up 2 bases, with 15 bases separating them. This CDR3 has 17 amino acids. CDR1 and CDR2 from the germline V gene are LNHNV and YYDKDF (reference sequence). The CDR3 sequence is CATSRGKAGSTYNEQFF. CDR3 nucleotides: TGTGCCACCAGCAGAGGGAAGGCGGGGAGCACCTACAATGAGCAGTTCTTC.

The chain recombines TRBV5-5 with TRBJ2-5; 8 nucleotides agree with TRBD1. Germline trimming cut 3 bases from V and 5 bases from J; bases unmatched to any gene: 12. There are 16 residues in the CDR3. The germline CDR1 and CDR2 sequences are SGHKS and YYEKEE (reference sequence). The DNA for the CDR3 is TGTGCCAGCAGCTCGGCGGGCACAGGGGGTTGGGAGACCCAGTACTTC. This codes for CASSSAGTGGWETQYF.

This clone appeared once. The genes are TRBV3-1 (or the pseudogene TRBV3-2) and TRBJ1-2; TRBD1 matches at 7 bases. The length of the CDR3 is 16 residues. CDR1 and CDR2 (germline): LGHDT, YNNKEL (reference sequence). The V and J ends lost 3 bases and 1 base, in that order; junction bases with no gene match: 8. CDR3 region: CASSQVSPGGNYGYTF. Here the CDR3 DNA reads TGTGCCAGCAGCCAGGTATCCCCAGGGGGTAACTATGGCTACACCTTC.

The chain joins TRBV5-1 to TRBJ2-2; the D gene is possibly TRBD1 (6 bases). V was trimmed by 3 bases and J by 2 bases, leaving 14 bases between them. Germline V lookup: CDR1 SGHRS, CDR2 YFSETQ. This CDR3 region has 16 residues. CDR3: CASSSEPTGNTGELFF. In DNA, the CDR3 is TGCGCCAGCAGCTCGGAACCGACAGGCAACACCGGGGAGCTGTTTTTT.

This chain joins TRBV13 and TRBJ2-7, with D perhaps TRBD1 (6 bases). Trimming removed 8 bases from V and 3 bases from J, with 23 bases in between. Germline-derived CDR1 and CDR2 are PRHDT and FYEKMQ (reference sequence). The CDR3 spans 16 residues. The CDR3 DNA sequence: TGTGCCAGCGGCGCTAGGACAGACTCGGAAGGCTACGAGCAGTACTTC. It specifies CASGARTDSEGYEQYF.

The gene calls are TRBV28 and TRBJ1-2; 10 nucleotides match TRBD1. CDR3 length: 13 residues. Per the germline V gene, CDR1 is MDHEN and CDR2 is SYDVKM. With 10 bases clipped from V and 8 bases from J, the junction kept 10 bases outside the gene matches. CDR3 sequence (DNA): TGTGCCATTCCGACAGGGGGCCCCTCAGGCTACACCTTC. It codes for CAIPTGGPSGYTF.

J is TRBJ1-4 and V is TRBV10-3; 7 bases match TRBD1. CDR3 size: 15 residues. V gave up 6 bases and J gave up 3 bases; unmatched junction bases: 7. Germline CDR1 is ENHRY and CDR2 is SYGVKD. This CDR3 reads CAIRNKQGPNEKLFF. CDR3 sequence (DNA): TGTGCCATCAGGAACAAACAGGGGCCTAATGAAAAACTGTTTTTT.

V usage is TRBV7-8 and J usage is TRBJ1-6, with a weak D call TRBD1 (5 bases). The CDR3 contains 17 residues. V lost 0 bases and J lost 7, with 16 bases in between. CDR1 is SGHVS, CDR2 FQNEAQ, per germline. The CDR3 coding sequence is TGTGCCAGCAGCTTAGCCTACTCCCGGCAGGGCAATTCACCCCTCCACTTT. Amino acids: CASSLAYSRQGNSPLHF.